This is a list of T cell receptor beta chains from one sample in a study of CD8+CD57+ T cells in acquired aplastic anemia. TCRdb processed the reads anew with MiXCR; each CDR3 protein has one entry. The table shows around 120,000 distinct CDR3 sequences, with over 30% occurring only once. Sequencing input: sorted CD4+, CD8+, or CD8+CD57+ T cells (not recorded which) from PBMCs. The origin of the receptors is a human donor with aplastic anemia. Both conserved end residues are part of each CDR3. A D gene is named only where the DNA matches it firmly. Rows may omit the clone size; those that give it use once, few, many or a size class.

TRBV20-1	.	TRBJ2-7	TRBD2	TGCAGTGCAGAAGGGACTAGCGGGACTCCCTACGAGCAGTACTTC	CSAEGTSGTPYEQYF
TRBV6-1	many	TRBJ2-1	.	TGTGCCAGCAGTCCCCGTGGCCCCGATGGGCAGTTCTTC	CASSPRGPDGQFF
TRBV2	.	TRBJ2-6	.	TGTGCCAGCAGGGAGGGGAGCGGGGCCAACGTCCTGACTTTC	CASREGSGANVLTF
TRBV19	.	TRBJ1-6	TRBD1	TGTGCCAGTAGCTTACCATCGACAGGGCCCTCACCCCTCCACTTT	CASSLPSTGPSPLHF
TRBV20-1	many	TRBJ2-1	TRBD2	TGCAGTGCTCAGTCCGTGGGCGGGGGGCCCTACAATGAGCAGTTCTTC	CSAQSVGGGPYNEQFF
TRBV5-1	many	TRBJ2-2	.	TGCGCCAGCAGCACCAGGGAGGCCGGGGAGCTGTTTTTT	CASSTREAGELFF
TRBV29-1	.	TRBJ2-1	TRBD1	TGCAGCGTGAGGGGACAGGGGTTGCATGAGCAGTTCTTC	CSVRGQGLHEQFF
TRBV2	many	TRBJ2-3	.	TGTGCCAGCAGTGAAGTAGCTAGCACAGATACGCAGTATTTT	CASSEVASTDTQYF
TRBV5-1	.	TRBJ2-3	.	TGCGCCAGCAGTACAGAAGGTGATACGCAGTATTTT	CASSTEGDTQYF
TRBV19	once	TRBJ1-1	.	TGTGCCAGTACCATGGGACTGAACACTGAAGCTTTCTTT	CASTMGLNTEAFF